A single sample gave rise to the 28 T cell receptor beta chains below, sequenced in a study of cytomegalovirus exposure and HLA in healthy donors. The PCR employed 60 Vbeta primers together with 13 Jbeta primers. Assay: immunoSEQ multiplex PCR; the TCRdb copy retains only in-frame clones and omits some. The sample records approximately 290,000 clones, 80% being singletons. Sequencing used PBMCs. The receptors originated from a girl aged 2 to 10 in good health and CMV-seronegative.

The chain combines TRBV19 with TRBJ1-1; possibly TRBD1 for D (5 bases). V was clipped by 9 bases and J by 6 bases, with 23 bases between them. Per germline, CDR1 LNHDA and CDR2 SQIVND (reference sequence). The CDR3 runs 15 residues. CDR3 loop: CASYIGGIRGPEAFF. In DNA, the CDR3 is TGTGCCAGCTACATCGGGGGAATCAGAGGCCCTGAAGCTTTCTTT.

The rearrangement uses TRBV29-1 and TRBJ2-2; 10 bases fit TRBD2. The CDR3 length is 14 residues. V gave up 3 bases and J gave up 5 bases; unmatched junction bases: 3. CDR1 and CDR2 (germline): SQVTM, ANQGSEA. The CDR3 DNA reads as TGCAGCGTTGAGACTAGCGGGTTTACCGGGGAGCTGTTTTTT. Its protein product is CSVETSGFTGELFF.

The V call is TRBV7-9, the J call TRBJ1-5; D may be TRBD1 (5 bases). The CDR3 loop spans 13 amino acids. Germline V gives CDR1 SEHNR, CDR2 FQNEAQ (reference sequence). V lost 3 bases and J 4 bases, leaving 7 bases between the germline ends. CDR3: CASSFRGNQPQHF. Written as DNA, the CDR3 is TGTGCCAGCAGCTTTCGGGGGAATCAGCCCCAGCATTTT.

This clone was observed once. The chain uses TRBV7-9 and TRBJ2-2; D is perhaps TRBD1 (5 bases). CDR3 length: 16 residues. V gave up 2 bases and J gave up 3 bases, with 13 bases separating them. The germline CDR1 and CDR2 sequences are SEHNR and FQNEAQ (reference sequence). The CDR3 spells CASSLYWGLDTGELFF. CDR3 DNA sequence: TGTGCCAGCAGCTTATATTGGGGCCTGGACACCGGGGAGCTGTTTTTT. Full variable domain (remainder filled in from reference TRBV7-9 and TRBJ2-2): DTGVSQNPRHKITKRGQNVTFRCDPISEHNRLYWYRQTLGQGPEFLTYFQNEAQLEKSRLLSDRFSAERPKGSFSTLEIQRTEQGDSAMYLCASSLYWGLDTGELFFGEGSRLTVL.

V usage is TRBV23-1 and J usage is TRBJ1-4; D gene unclear. TRBV23-1 is an ORF, and what it does is uncertain. V was pared by 4 bases and J by 4 bases, with 28 bases between. The CDR3 runs 20 residues. The CDR3 DNA reads as TGCGCCAGCAGTCTTAACCATGCCTTTTTGGTACCAGCAGGTAATGAAAAACTGTTTTTT. This translates into CASSLNHAFLVPAGNEKLFF.

The genes are TRBV9 and TRBJ2-2; 13 nucleotides agree with TRBD2. There are 15 residues in the CDR3. Germline loops: CDR1 SGDLS, CDR2 YYNGEE. J lost 7 bases, V lost 2 bases, and 2 bases had no gene match. CDR3: CASSVTSGRFGELFF. The CDR3 nucleotides read TGTGCCAGCAGCGTGACTAGCGGGAGGTTCGGGGAGCTGTTTTTT.

As for this clone: The CDR3 ends on some other residue instead of the conserved phenylalanine or tryptophan, so this is likely a read error. The limits of the CDR3 on the DNA are not certain, so only TCRdb's listed CDR3 is given. This chain joins TRBV28 and TRBJ2-3; the DNA was not used to check the table's D call, TRBD2. Per germline, CDR1 MDHEN and CDR2 SYDVKM. Ends included, the CDR3 has 13 residues. CDR3: CASSSPSGSGKAL.

V is TRBV19 and J is TRBJ1-6; D not resolved. The V end was cut by 9 bases, the J end by 10 bases, with 16 bases between. CDR3 length: 13 amino acids. Per germline, CDR1 LNHDA and CDR2 SQIVND (reference sequence). This CDR3 reads CASSERAGSPLHF. DNA for the CDR3: TGTGCCAGCAGTGAGCGGGCCGGCTCACCCCTCCACTTT. The full variable domain, rest sourced from reference TRBV19 and TRBJ1-6, is DGGITQSPKYLFRKEGQNVTLSCEQNLNHDAMYWYRQDPGQGLRLIYYSQIVNDFQKGDIAEGYSVSREKKESFPLTVTSAQKNPTAFYLCASSERAGSPLHFGNGTRLTVT.

This clone was found once. The chain links TRBV6-4 to TRBJ2-1, with 9 bases aligning to TRBD2. Germline trimming cut 0 bases from V and 4 bases from J; bases unmatched to any gene: 4. The CDR3 is 16 residues long. The germline CDR1 and CDR2 sequences are MRHNA and SNTAGT. The CDR3 DNA reads TGTGCCAGCAGTGACTCTCTTAGCGGGGGATACAATGAGCAGTTCTTC. Protein sequence: CASSDSLSGGYNEQFF.

The rearrangement uses TRBV7-2 and TRBJ2-5, with TRBD1 identical over 10 bases. The CDR3 has 15 residues. CDR1 is SGHTA and CDR2 is FQGNSA in the germline V gene. Trimming cost V 5 bases and J 4 bases; bases outside gene matches: 7. CDR3 region: CASSLSGTGAETQYF. CDR3 in DNA: TGTGCCAGCAGCCTCTCCGGGACAGGGGCAGAGACCCAGTACTTC. Full variable domain (outside the CDR3, taken from reference TRBV7-2 and TRBJ2-5): GAGVSQSPSNKVTEKGKDVELRCDPISGHTALYWYRQSLGQGLEFLIYFQGNSAPDKSGLPSDRFSAERTGGSVSTLTIQRTQQEDSAVYLCASSLSGTGAETQYFGPGTRLLVL.

The chain links TRBV15 to TRBJ2-3; 8 nucleotides agree with TRBD2. CDR1 is LNHNV, CDR2 YYDKDF, per germline (reference sequence). J was trimmed by 4 bases and V by 5 bases; bases with no gene match: 8. The CDR3 runs 15 residues. In DNA form, the CDR3 reads TGTGCCACCAGCTTGAGCGGGGGTCTCCCAGATACGCAGTATTTT. Protein sequence: CATSLSGGLPDTQYF. The whole variable domain, filled in from reference TRBV15 and TRBJ2-3, reads DAMVIQNPRYQVTQFGKPVTLSCSQTLNHNVMYWYQQKSSQAPKLLFHYYDKDFNNEADTPDNFQSRRPNTSFCFLDIRSPGLGDTAMYLCATSLSGGLPDTQYFGPGTRLTVL.

The chain employs TRBV27 and TRBJ2-7, with 10 bases aligning to TRBD1. With V trimmed by 5 bases and J by 2 bases, 9 bases remained unmatched. The CDR3 is 16 residues long. The germline V gene has CDR1 MNHEY and CDR2 SMNVEV (reference sequence). Here the CDR3 DNA reads TGTGCCAGCAGTGAACTAGGGACAGGGGTTACCTACGAGCAGTACTTC. Translation gives CASSELGTGVTYEQYF.

As regards this clone: A read error may account for a junction end that differs from germline. This chain uses TRBV7-9 with TRBJ2-7, with 12 positions matching TRBD1. The CDR3 loop spans 17 amino acids. The germline gives CDR1 SEHNR, CDR2 FQNEAQ (reference sequence). For the CDR3, the DNA is TGTTCCAGCAGCTTGGGACAGGGGGCCGGGGCCTCCTACGAGCAGTACTTC. Its protein product is CSSSLGQGAGASYEQYF.

V gene TRBV4-1 combines with J gene TRBJ1-2; TRBD1 aligns across 7 bases. Germline V gene sequence: CDR1 MGHRA, CDR2 YSYEKL. The CDR3 spans 15 residues. V shed 1 base, J shed 4 bases, and the junction held 6 bases outside the gene matches. The CDR3 protein is CASSQVDRVVYGYTF. The CDR3 DNA reads TGCGCCAGCAGCCAAGTTGACAGGGTGGTCTATGGCTACACCTTC.

CDR3 coding DNA: TGTGCCTGGAGTTTTTTACAGGGAAGCTCTGGGGCCAACGTCCTGACTTTC. It translates to CAWSFLQGSSGANVLTF. The gene calls are TRBV30 and TRBJ2-6; possibly TRBD1 for D (6 bases). Looked up from germline, CDR1 is GTSNPN and CDR2 is SVGIG (reference sequence). This CDR3 spans 17 amino acids. V dropped 2 bases and J dropped 0 bases, with 14 bases sitting between them.

The chain is built from TRBV7-2 and TRBJ2-7, with a tentative D call TRBD1 (6 bases). The germline V and J ends were trimmed by 5 bases and 3 bases, with 17 bases remaining between them. The V gene's germline CDR1 is SGHTA and CDR2 FQGNSA. This CDR3 is built from 15 residues. Written as DNA, the CDR3 is TGTGCCAGCAGCGCTTCCGGGACAACGGGCTACGAGCAGTACTTC. Translated: CASSASGTTGYEQYF.

This chain uses TRBV27 with TRBJ2-7; 8 bases fit TRBD1. The CDR3 loop spans 15 amino acids. After removal of 6 bases from V and 2 bases from J, the junction contained 9 bases not matched to a gene. CDR1 is MNHEY, CDR2 SMNVEV, per germline (reference sequence). Written as DNA, the CDR3 is TGTGCCAGCAGAAGTCCCGGGACAGGAGCCTACGAGCAGTACTTC. Translated, it gives CASRSPGTGAYEQYF.

The chain is built from TRBV28 and TRBJ2-3; D gene unclear. With 3 bases removed from V and 2 bases from J, the gap between germline ends came to 12 bases. CDR1 is MDHEN and CDR2 is SYDVKM in the germline V gene. CDR3 size: 15 residues. The CDR3 DNA follows: TGTGCCAGCAGTTTCTACAGCCCTTTCACAGATACGCAGTATTTT. This translates into CASSFYSPFTDTQYF.

V is TRBV20-1 and J is TRBJ1-2, with no clear D. Trimming cost V 5 bases and J 7 bases, with 11 bases left between them. CDR1 is DFQATT, CDR2 SNEGSKA, per germline (reference sequence). The CDR3 contains 11 residues. The CDR3 here is CSARDLSGYTF. The CDR3 DNA reads as TGCAGTGCTCGCGACTTGAGTGGCTACACCTTC.

A single count supports this clone. The chain uses TRBV19 and TRBJ1-5; 7 positions agree with TRBD1. This CDR3 is 15 amino acids long. V dropped 6 bases and J dropped 8; count of bases not matched to a gene: 13. Germline V gene data show CDR1 as LNHDA and CDR2 as SQIVND (reference sequence). CDR3 in amino acids: CASRDHPQGRKPQHF. Here the CDR3 DNA reads TGTGCCAGTAGGGACCATCCACAGGGGAGGAAGCCCCAGCATTTT.

This clone was seen more than once but under ten times. The rearrangement links TRBV30 to TRBJ2-7; 9 bases are shared with TRBD2. J was trimmed by 5 bases and V by 3 bases; bases with no gene match: 11. CDR1 is GTSNPN and CDR2 is SVGIG in the germline V gene (reference sequence). CDR3 size: 15 residues. CDR3 region: CAWRRFLAGANEQYF. For the CDR3, the DNA is TGTGCCTGGAGAAGATTCTTAGCGGGAGCGAACGAGCAGTACTTC.

This CDR3 reads CASSIKVAGDGTGELFF. The CDR3 DNA sequence: TGCGCCAGCAGCATTAAGGTAGCGGGAGATGGCACCGGGGAGCTGTTTTTT. This chain uses TRBV5-1 with TRBJ2-2, with 9 bases aligning to TRBD2. The length of the CDR3 is 17 residues. The V gene's germline CDR1 is SGHRS and CDR2 YFSETQ. Trimming took 4 bases from V and 4 from J; bases not matched to a gene: 11.

The chain combines TRBV15 with TRBJ2-7; 8 nucleotides align to TRBD2. Germline-derived CDR1 and CDR2 are LNHNV and YYDKDF (reference sequence). Losses at the gene ends were 0 bases for V and 5 bases for J; bases not matched to a gene: 9. This CDR3 has 16 amino acids. The CDR3 DNA is TGTGCCACCAGCAGAGATAGGCGCGGGGGGATGGACGAGCAGTACTTC. As protein: CATSRDRRGGMDEQYF.

The CDR3, as DNA: TGTGCCAGCAACCACGCCCCCGGGGGGGGTCAATACGAGCAGTACTTC. This gives the protein CASNHAPGGGQYEQYF. The chain couples TRBV28 to TRBJ2-7; 8 bases map to TRBD2. V dropped 7 bases and J dropped 4; count of bases not matched to a gene: 15. This CDR3 is built from 16 residues. The germline gives CDR1 MDHEN, CDR2 SYDVKM.

The chain uses TRBV28 and TRBJ2-3; no clear D gene. Germline lookup yields CDR1 MDHEN and CDR2 SYDVKM. Trimming removed 5 bases at V and 6 bases at J, with 9 bases between. The length of the CDR3 is 12 residues. In nucleotides, the CDR3 is TGTGCCAGCAGTGCCACAGTGGATACGCAGTATTTT. This sequence encodes CASSATVDTQYF.

The chain employs TRBV28 and TRBJ1-5, with D possibly TRBD1 on 5 matching bases. The germline V gene has CDR1 MDHEN and CDR2 SYDVKM. V was trimmed by 2 bases and J by 3 bases, leaving 11 bases between them. CDR3 length: 15 residues. CDR3 bases: TGTGCCAGCAGTTTACCCCCCAGGGACAATCAGCCCCAGCATTTT. Protein product: CASSLPPRDNQPQHF.

This sequence joins TRBV11-2 and TRBJ2-3; 8 bases agree with TRBD2. The CDR3 is made up of 19 amino acids. Losses at the gene ends were 0 bases for V and 0 bases for J; bases not matched to a gene: 11. Looked up from germline, CDR1 is SGHAT and CDR2 is FQNNGV. Written as DNA, the CDR3 is TGTGCCAGCAGCTTAGATCCGGGGGGGGCCCCGTTTAGCACAGATACGCAGTATTTT. Amino acids: CASSLDPGGAPFSTDTQYF.

This clone was detected only once. The sample contains more than one DNA sequence encoding this CDR3. The gene calls are TRBV11-2 and TRBJ2-7; 7 nucleotides align to TRBD2. Trimming cost V 2 bases and J 3 bases; bases outside gene matches: 7. The germline V gene has CDR1 SGHAT and CDR2 FQNNGV. The CDR3 runs 15 residues. CDR3 sequence reads: CASSLWTSGNYEQYF. The CDR3 DNA follows: TGTGCCAGCAGCTTATGGACTAGTGGGAACTACGAGCAGTACTTC.